The clone carrying this TCR beta chain was counted many times. Its antigen is as yet unknown. TCRdb recomputed calls from the 5' RACE reads with MiXCR, one row per CDR3 protein. In the table there are about 31,000 distinct CDR3 sequences, more than 5.5% of which are singletons. The record originates from a study of CD8 T cells in ankylosing spondylitis. General observations from the study: Significant enrichment of disease-linked clones was reportedly seen in matched ankylosing spondylitis synovial fluid.

The CDR3 is 12 residues long. The ends were cut back, 6 bases at V and 1 base at J, with 4 bases in the middle. The germline V gene has CDR1 LNHDA and CDR2 SQIVND (reference sequence). The sequence came from a male donor with ankylosing spondylitis or in good health (not recorded which). Material for sequencing was blood, either unsorted or a sorted T cell fraction (not recorded which). The rearrangement joins TRBV19 to TRBJ1-5; D call uncertain. The CDR3 loop reads CASSASNQPQHF. CDR3 sequence (DNA): TGTGCCAGTAGCGCGAGCAATCAGCCCCAGCATTTT.